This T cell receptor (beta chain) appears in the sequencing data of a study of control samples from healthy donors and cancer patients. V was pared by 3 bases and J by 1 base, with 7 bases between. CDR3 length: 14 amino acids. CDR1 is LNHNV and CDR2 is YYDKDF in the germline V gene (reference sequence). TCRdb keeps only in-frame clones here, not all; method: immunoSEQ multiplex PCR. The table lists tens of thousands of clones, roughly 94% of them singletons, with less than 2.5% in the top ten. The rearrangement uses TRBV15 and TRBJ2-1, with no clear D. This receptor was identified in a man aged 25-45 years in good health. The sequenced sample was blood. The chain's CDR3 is CATSSLGSYNEQFF. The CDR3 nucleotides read TGTGCCACCAGCAGCCTCGGATCCTACAATGAGCAGTTCTTC.